Listed below are T cell receptor beta chains from one sample, sequenced in a study of neurological immune-mediated disorders. TCRdb re-called the 5' RACE reads through MiXCR, storing one row per CDR3 protein. The table records 50,000 to 55,000 distinct CDR3 sequences, 10% of them present only once. The material sequenced was PBMCs. All receptors come from a man aged 65 to 85 with HTLV-1-associated myelopathy (HAM/TSP). The CDR3 runs from the conserved cysteine through the conserved F or W. Fields, in order: CDR3 length, V gene, CDR3 protein.

cdr3_length: 15
v_call: TRBV5-1
cdr3_aa: CASSFQGRSTDTQYF

cdr3_length: 16
v_call: TRBV5-6
cdr3_aa: CASSFGLAGEADTQYF

cdr3_length: 16
v_call: TRBV6-2/TRBV6-3
cdr3_aa: CASSLRGGANFQPQHF

cdr3_length: 15
v_call: TRBV19
cdr3_aa: CASSRAGGIYNEQFF

cdr3_length: 15
v_call: TRBV7-9
cdr3_aa: CASSSSGSRIYEQYF

cdr3_length: 16
v_call: TRBV5-4
cdr3_aa: CASSLGPTGSTDTQYF

cdr3_length: 15
v_call: TRBV5-5
cdr3_aa: CASSPGGTPTYEQYF

cdr3_length: 15
v_call: TRBV10-3
cdr3_aa: CAISESNSGRGEQYF

cdr3_length: 13
v_call: TRBV20-1
cdr3_aa: CSARSGTANEQFF

cdr3_length: 11
v_call: TRBV24-1
cdr3_aa: CATSLGNEQFF

cdr3_length: 14
v_call: TRBV10-3
cdr3_aa: CAIRSGGNTGELFF

cdr3_length: 18
v_call: TRBV7-8
cdr3_aa: CASSLLSQPGQPNYEQYF

cdr3_length: 12
v_call: TRBV28
cdr3_aa: CASTRVDYGYTF

cdr3_length: 14
v_call: TRBV28
cdr3_aa: CASSSPTTTETQYF

cdr3_length: 13
v_call: TRBV5-1
cdr3_aa: CASMPSNTGELFF

cdr3_length: 14
v_call: TRBV20-1
cdr3_aa: CSANRQGGPYEQYF

cdr3_length: 12
v_call: TRBV6-2/TRBV6-3
cdr3_aa: CASSYGGGTQYF

cdr3_length: 14
v_call: TRBV15
cdr3_aa: CATSRVEGPGEQYF

cdr3_length: 14
v_call: TRBV20-1
cdr3_aa: CSAARQGVTYGYTF

cdr3_length: 13
v_call: TRBV12-3/TRBV12-4
cdr3_aa: CASRVQGAGELFF

cdr3_length: 12
v_call: TRBV27
cdr3_aa: CASARRGETQYF

cdr3_length: 16
v_call: TRBV24-1
cdr3_aa: CATSDPGGKNTGELFF

cdr3_length: 15
v_call: TRBV10-3
cdr3_aa: CAISESTPGYYEQFF

cdr3_length: 14
v_call: TRBV7-4
cdr3_aa: CASSRRQGPYEQYF

cdr3_length: 15
v_call: TRBV9
cdr3_aa: CASSVGPSGNYEQYF

cdr3_length: 15
v_call: TRBV12-3/TRBV12-4
cdr3_aa: CASSLGGSHTDTQYF

cdr3_length: 15
v_call: TRBV28
cdr3_aa: CASSKQGSYSYEQYF

cdr3_length: 13
v_call: TRBV7-9
cdr3_aa: CASSLDGRQEQYF

cdr3_length: 13
v_call: TRBV7-2
cdr3_aa: CASSFTGTGELFF

cdr3_length: 15
v_call: TRBV20-1
cdr3_aa: CSARDGLASQETQYF

cdr3_length: 14
v_call: TRBV7-3
cdr3_aa: CASSSGQGAREQFF

cdr3_length: 15
v_call: TRBV6-2/TRBV6-3
cdr3_aa: CASSYSYSSNQPQHF

cdr3_length: 15
v_call: TRBV5-1
cdr3_aa: CASSLARRGNTEAFF

cdr3_length: 14
v_call: TRBV7-2
cdr3_aa: CASSLWTSSDTQYF

cdr3_length: 12
v_call: TRBV4-1
cdr3_aa: CASSQVKGSTRF

cdr3_length: 18
v_call: TRBV4-2
cdr3_aa: CASSQERGSSGNDYEQYF

cdr3_length: 15
v_call: TRBV14
cdr3_aa: CASSQVASGSNEQFF

cdr3_length: 14
v_call: TRBV7-2
cdr3_aa: CASSPLSTSEAQYF

cdr3_length: 17
v_call: TRBV5-1
cdr3_aa: CASSLGGTGGFSNEQFF

cdr3_length: 16
v_call: TRBV5-1
cdr3_aa: CASSLDFGGKDNEQFF

cdr3_length: 14
v_call: TRBV6-2/TRBV6-3
cdr3_aa: CASRRASGTGELFF

cdr3_length: 14
v_call: TRBV21-1
cdr3_aa: CASNSRGDHGEAFF